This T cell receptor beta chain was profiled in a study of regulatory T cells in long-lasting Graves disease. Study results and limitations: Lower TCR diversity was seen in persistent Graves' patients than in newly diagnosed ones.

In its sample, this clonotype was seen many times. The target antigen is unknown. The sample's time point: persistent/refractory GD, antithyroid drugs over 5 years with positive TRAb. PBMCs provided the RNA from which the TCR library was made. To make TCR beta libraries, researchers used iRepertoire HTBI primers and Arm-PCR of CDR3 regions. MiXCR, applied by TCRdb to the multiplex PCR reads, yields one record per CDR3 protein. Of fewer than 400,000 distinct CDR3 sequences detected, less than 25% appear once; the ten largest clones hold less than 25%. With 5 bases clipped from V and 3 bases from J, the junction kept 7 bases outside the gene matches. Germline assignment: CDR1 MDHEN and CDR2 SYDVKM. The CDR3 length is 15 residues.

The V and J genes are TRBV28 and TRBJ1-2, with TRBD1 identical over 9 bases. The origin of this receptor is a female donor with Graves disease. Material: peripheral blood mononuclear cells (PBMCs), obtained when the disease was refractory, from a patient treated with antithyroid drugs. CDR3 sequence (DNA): TGTGCCAGCAGTGGAGGGACAGGGTCATACTATGGCTACACCTTC. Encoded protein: CASSGGTGSYYGYTF.